Below, 15 T cell receptor beta chains from the same sample are listed, as sequenced in a study of identical twins. TCRdb reprocessed the 5' RACE reads with MiXCR, giving one entry per CDR3 protein. The table shows hundreds of thousands of distinct CDR3 sequences, with around 7.5% occurring only once. This sample was also put to use in a study of yellow fever vaccine responses in identical twins.

The sequenced sample consisted of PBMCs. All receptors derive from a woman between 18 and 29 years old in good health.

In this sample, this clonotype turned up a few times. CDR3 DNA sequence: TGTGCCAGCAGTGAATTCGGAGCTAGCGGCAATGAGCAGTTCTTC. Amino acids: CASSEFGASGNEQFF. The chain joins TRBV25-1 to TRBJ2-1, with 7 bases lining up with TRBD2. From germline, CDR1 is MGHDK and CDR2 SYGVNS. The CDR3 contains 15 residues. The V segment lost 1 base and the J segment 6 bases; nucleotides outside the gene matches: 6.

This clonotype was counted a few times. The rearrangement links TRBV5-1 to TRBJ1-4, with 7 nucleotides matching TRBD1. Germline assignment: CDR1 SGHRS and CDR2 YFSETQ. V dropped 4 bases and J dropped 2; count of bases not matched to a gene: 5. The CDR3 contains 15 residues. The CDR3 DNA is TGCGCCAGCAGCGAAGACAGGGTCACTAATGAAAAACTGTTTTTT. Protein: CASSEDRVTNEKLFF.

This clonotype was seen a few times. The chain links TRBV12-3 or TRBV12-4 to TRBJ2-3; 10 bases fit TRBD2. The V segment lost 1 base and the J segment 4 bases; nucleotides outside the gene matches: 5. This CDR3 region has 16 residues. CDR3 sequence reads: CASSLGASGRPDTQYF. The CDR3 coding sequence is TGTGCCAGCAGTTTAGGGGCTAGCGGGAGACCAGATACGCAGTATTTT.

The gene calls are TRBV29-1 and TRBJ2-7; D gene uncertain. Germline CDR1 SQVTM, CDR2 ANQGSEA. The CDR3 contains 14 residues. The germline V and J ends were trimmed by 6 bases and 0 bases, with 15 bases remaining between them. CDR3 DNA sequence: TGCAGCGTGCTGACTTGGACGAGCTCCTACGAGCAGTACTTC. Its protein is CSVLTWTSSYEQYF.

This clonotype was counted ten times or more. The gene calls are TRBV21-1 and TRBJ2-5. TRBV21-1 is marked as a pseudogene. The CDR3 has 16 residues. Here the CDR3 reads CASSKFEPGYQETQYF. The CDR3 DNA reads as TGTGCCAGCAGCAAATTTGAGCCAGGGTATCAAGAGACCCAGTACTTC.

Many counts were recorded for this clonotype. This rearrangement joins TRBV20-1 to TRBJ1-4, with 10 bases aligning to TRBD1. Germline-derived CDR1 and CDR2 are DFQATT and SNEGSKA (reference sequence). V dropped 3 bases and J dropped 7; count of bases not matched to a gene: 8. This CDR3 is built from 15 residues. DNA for the CDR3: TGCAGTGCTAGTTCCCGGGACAGGGGAAGTGAAAAACTGTTTTTT. It yields the protein CSASSRDRGSEKLFF.

This chain uses TRBV24-1 with TRBJ2-7; 12 nucleotides agree with TRBD2. CDR1 is KGHDR, CDR2 SFDVKD, per germline. The CDR3 covers 18 residues. Germline trimming cut 4 bases from V and 2 bases from J; bases unmatched to any gene: 11. CDR3 nucleotide sequence: TGTGCCACCAGTGACGCCGGTACTAGCGGGGGGTCTACCTACGAGCAGTACTTC. This codes for CATSDAGTSGGSTYEQYF.

This clonotype was counted a few times. The chain employs TRBV27 and TRBJ2-7; 11 nucleotides agree with TRBD2. Germline V gene sequence: CDR1 MNHEY, CDR2 SMNVEV (reference sequence). Germline trimming cut 4 bases from V and 3 bases from J; bases unmatched to any gene: 14. This CDR3 has 18 amino acids. The CDR3 here is CASSSNAGTSGRIYEQYF. As DNA, the CDR3 is TGTGCCAGCAGTTCAAATGCTGGGACTAGCGGACGGATCTACGAGCAGTACTTC.

This clonotype was seen a few times. The chain is built from TRBV5-1 and TRBJ2-4; TRBD2 matches 16 bases. V gave up 4 bases and J gave up 1 base; unmatched junction bases: 8. The CDR3 totals 19 residues. Germline values: CDR1 SGHRS, CDR2 YFSETQ. Here the CDR3 DNA reads TGCGCCAGCAGCAGCTCCGGGACTAGCGGGGGGGCTGCCAAAAACATTCAGTACTTC. This encodes CASSSSGTSGGAAKNIQYF.

Only a few counts were recorded for this clonotype. The chain links TRBV4-1 to TRBJ2-6; possibly TRBD1 or TRBD2 for D (5 bases each). The V and J ends lost 0 bases and 4 bases respectively, with 13 bases between them. CDR3 length: 17 amino acids. Germline V lookup: CDR1 MGHRA, CDR2 YSYEKL. In DNA form, the CDR3 reads TGCGCCAGCAGCCAAGATCCGGGGACGGGAGGGGCCAACGTCCTGACTTTC. Its translation is CASSQDPGTGGANVLTF.

The V gene is TRBV29-1, the J gene TRBJ2-4; 8 bases align to TRBD1. V lost 0 bases to trimming and J lost 9 bases; unmatched junction nucleotides: 10. Looked up from germline, CDR1 is SQVTM and CDR2 is ANQGSEA. The CDR3 runs 15 residues. The CDR3 loop is CSVEEKGGQGGIQYF. CDR3 sequence (DNA): TGCAGCGTTGAAGAAAAGGGAGGACAGGGAGGCATTCAGTACTTC. The full variable domain, with the rest looked up from reference TRBV29-1 and TRBJ2-4, is SAVISQKPSRDICQRGTSLTIQCQVDSQVTMMFWYRQQPGQSLTLIATANQGSEATYESGFVIDKFPISRPNLTFSTLTVSNMSPEDSSIYLCSVEEKGGQGGIQYFGAGTRLSVL.

V usage is TRBV10-3 and J usage is TRBJ2-7; 8 bases match TRBD1. Germline V lookup: CDR1 ENHRY, CDR2 SYGVKD. V trimming: 4 bases; J trimming: 7 bases; junction bases outside the gene matches: 3. The CDR3 sequence is 12 residues long. CDR3 amino acids: CAISGTGREQYV. For the CDR3, the DNA is TGTGCCATCAGTGGGACAGGGAGAGAGCAGTACGTC.

This rearrangement joins TRBV7-9 to TRBJ2-3, with D perhaps matching TRBD1 (6 bases). The germline gives CDR1 SEHNR, CDR2 FQNEAQ (reference sequence). The V end lost 3 bases, the J end lost 0 bases, and 10 bases lay between the germline ends. CDR3 length: 15 residues. The DNA of the CDR3 is TGTGCCAGCAGCTTTTGGGACACAAGCACAGATACGCAGTATTTT. Amino acid sequence: CASSFWDTSTDTQYF. Full variable domain (rest looked up from reference TRBV7-9 and TRBJ2-3): DTGVSQNPRHKITKRGQNVTFRCDPISEHNRLYWYRQTLGQGPEFLTYFQNEAQLEKSRLLSDRFSAERPKGSFSTLEIQRTEQGDSAMYLCASSFWDTSTDTQYFGPGTRLTVL.

This chain connects TRBV7-9 to TRBJ2-7; D possibly corresponds to TRBD1 (5 bases). CDR3 length: 13 residues. The V gene's germline CDR1 is SEHNR and CDR2 FQNEAQ (reference sequence). V was cut by 1 base and J by 7 bases, with 11 bases left in between. CDR3 loop: CASSLGGALEQYF. CDR3 DNA: TGTGCCAGCAGCTTAGGGGGCGCCTTGGAGCAGTACTTC. Full variable domain (outside the CDR3, taken from reference TRBV7-9 and TRBJ2-7): DTGVSQNPRHKITKRGQNVTFRCDPISEHNRLYWYRQTLGQGPEFLTYFQNEAQLEKSRLLSDRFSAERPKGSFSTLEIQRTEQGDSAMYLCASSLGGALEQYFGPGTRLTVT.

This clonotype was seen only a few times. V gene TRBV29-1 combines with J gene TRBJ1-1, with 12 bases identical to TRBD1. With 6 bases clipped from V and 2 bases from J, the junction kept 16 bases outside the gene matches. Germline V gene lookup returns CDR1 SQVTM and CDR2 ANQGSEA. This CDR3 is built from 18 residues. CDR3 residues: CSVPGTGGSIRDNTEAFF. In nucleotides, the CDR3 is TGCAGCGTACCCGGGACAGGGGGCAGTATCCGAGATAACACTGAAGCTTTCTTT.